The T cell receptor (beta chain) under discussion was sequenced for a study of blood T cell repertoires in COVID-19 (dated by TCRdb to between 2020 and 2021). Context from the whole study: The collaborator samples originated in the United States, Italy and Spain and spanned the acute and convalescent phases of COVID-19. Subjects who had been exposed to COVID-19, were actively infected with it, or had recovered from it provided the deeply sampled blood TCRbeta repertoires that made up the dataset. The material from the prospective study consisted of cDNA or gDNA derived from T cells, B-cell-depleted T cells, or PBMCs. The repertoires were made available in a free public database intended to serve as a resource for research on the immune response to SARS-CoV-2. A de-identified subject ID, COVID-19 status, age in years and sex were almost always included in the sample metadata. Where available, HLA class I and class II types were taken from metadata supplied by the sample provider and were not determined by assay-based typing. Samples were obtained from the ongoing ImmuneRACE study (first 160 participants) and from over a thousand subjects provided by 6 global collaborators. What the authors observed across the whole study: The quantity of clinical and demographic metadata differed by source and by participant and was supplied without curation.

The immunoSEQ Assay, a bias-controlled multiplex PCR, was used to amplify TCRbeta CDR3 regions from genomic DNA. On the study's bioinformatics: Within the assay, amplification of reference gene primers was used to estimate how many nucleated cells each sample contained. To quantify the absolute abundance of each unique TCRbeta CDR3 rearrangement, sequence reads were collapsed and filtered. For each sample, productive Simpson clonality was calculated as the square root of Simpson's diversity index over productive rearrangements. TCRdb re-hosts the immuneACCESS table, in-frame sequences only. Its copies lack some clones; in the studies checked, an unresolved V gene accounts for under half of them, and the cause for the rest is not known. That table is the source of V, J and clone size, and D and trimming were worked out from the DNA. This sample gives fewer than 600,000 clones in total; 89% of them show up just once. The leading ten clones occupy approximately 0.9% of the sample.

A remark on this clone: Its target antigen remains unknown. No quality values exist for individual bases; no much larger clone is one base distant.

Germline trimming: 1 base from V, 8 bases from J; junction bases outside gene matches: 15. The germline V gene gives CDR1 as SGHVS and CDR2 as FNYEAQ. Its CDR3 holds 17 amino acids, cysteine through phenylalanine. The read is trimmed to its CDR3 DNA, 51 bases read in frame from base 1. In Seattle, one collaborating source enrolled patients while the infection was active and tracked those patients longitudinally over the course of disease. Each collaborating institution followed its own protocols to collect whole blood in K2EDTA tubes. For TCRbeta analysis, collaborator samples were shipped as frozen whole blood, as isolated PBMCs, or as DNA extracted from either sample type.

The chain couples TRBV7-6 to TRBJ1-2; 8 bases in between match TRBD1. The sequenced sample consisted of peripheral blood. The receptor comes from a man aged 18 to 35 with COVID-19, enrolled during active disease. The DNA reads as follows: TGTGCCAGCAGCTTAGTTTTAAGGGTGCCAGGGGGCGTCGGCTACACCTTC. This gives the protein CASSLVLRVPGGVGYTF.